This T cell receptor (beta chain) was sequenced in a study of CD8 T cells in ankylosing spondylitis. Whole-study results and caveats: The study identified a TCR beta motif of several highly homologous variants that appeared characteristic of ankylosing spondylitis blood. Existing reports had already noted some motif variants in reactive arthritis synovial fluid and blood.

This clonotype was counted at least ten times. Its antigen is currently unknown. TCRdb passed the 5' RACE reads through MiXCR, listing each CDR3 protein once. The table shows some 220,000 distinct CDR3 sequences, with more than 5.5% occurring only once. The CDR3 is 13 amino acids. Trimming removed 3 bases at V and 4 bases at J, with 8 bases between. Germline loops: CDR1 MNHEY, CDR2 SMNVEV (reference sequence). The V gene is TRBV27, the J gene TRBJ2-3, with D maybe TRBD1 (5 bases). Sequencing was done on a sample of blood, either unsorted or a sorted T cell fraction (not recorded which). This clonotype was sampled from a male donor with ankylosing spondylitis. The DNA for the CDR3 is TGTGCCAGCAGTTTCGCAGGGTCAGATACGCAGTATTTT. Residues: CASSFAGSDTQYF.